A selection of T cell receptor beta chains follows, all from one sample in a study of blood T cell repertoires in COVID-19. Produced via immunoSEQ multiplex PCR; TCRdb's table is partial and in-frame only. The data contain some 490,000 clones, approximately 85% of them singletons. The specimen sequenced was peripheral blood. The receptors were gathered from a human donor in a cohort sampled during active COVID-19. The CDR3 runs from the conserved cysteine through the conserved F or W. A D gene is named only where the DNA matches it firmly. A clone size is listed for some rows: how often the clone was seen (once, few, many), or a class if it is expanded.

J gene	D gene	V gene	clone size	CDR3 protein	CDR3 DNA
TRBJ2-2	NA	TRBV30	NA	CAWNFQGGTGELFF	TGTGCCTGGAATTTTCAGGGAGGCACCGGGGAGCTGTTTTTT
TRBJ2-7	NA	TRBV24-1	NA	CATSDQKLRQLLKPYEQYF	TGTGCCACCAGTGATCAAAAGCTGAGACAGCTCCTTAAGCCCTACGAGCAGTACTTC
TRBJ1-2	TRBD1	TRBV6-5	NA	CASSYSTGGNGYTF	TGTGCCAGCAGTTACTCCACAGGGGGCAATGGCTACACCTTC
TRBJ1-1	NA	TRBV18	NA	CASSPRGGGTEAFF	TGTGCCAGCTCACCTAGGGGTGGTGGGACTGAAGCTTTCTTT
TRBJ2-3	TRBD1	TRBV5-1	NA	CASSSQGALSTDTQYF	TGCGCCAGCAGCTCACAGGGGGCCCTTAGCACAGATACGCAGTATTTT
TRBJ1-5	NA	TRBV4-1	NA	CASSQDSTAYSNQPQHF	TGCGCCAGCAGCCAAGACTCGACAGCATATAGCAATCAGCCCCAGCATTTT
TRBJ2-1	NA	TRBV21-1	NA	CASSKEREGLNEQFF	TGTGCCAGCAGCAAAGAGAGGGAGGGCCTCAATGAGCAGTTCTTC
TRBJ1-2	NA	TRBV7-9	NA	CASSLDSHGYTF	TGTGCCAGCAGCCTTGACAGCCATGGCTACACCTTC
TRBJ2-1	TRBD2	TRBV5-1	NA	CASSWGGDGNEQFF	TGCGCCAGCAGCTGGGGGGGAGATGGTAATGAGCAGTTCTTC
TRBJ1-2	NA	TRBV6-5	NA	CASRGSFLREGYTF	TGTGCCAGCAGGGGATCTTTTTTGAGGGAGGGCTACACCTTC
TRBJ1-2	NA	TRBV7-9	NA	CASTPGRDANYGYTF	TGTGCCAGCACCCCCGGCCGGGATGCTAACTATGGCTACACCTTC
TRBJ2-5	NA	TRBV7-9	NA	CASSFQTGKETQYF	TGTGCCAGCAGCTTTCAAACAGGGAAGGAGACCCAGTACTTC
TRBJ2-5	NA	TRBV5-1	NA	CASNRGQQKETQYF	TGCGCCAGCAATCGCGGACAACAGAAAGAGACCCAGTACTTC
TRBJ2-3	NA	TRBV14	NA	CASSQGWTQNLDTQYF	TGTGCCAGCAGCCAAGGGTGGACACAGAATTTGGATACGCAGTATTTT
TRBJ2-2	NA	TRBV5-1	NA	CASSPSPLSGELFF	TGCGCCAGCAGCCCCTCCCCCCTTTCCGGGGAGCTGTTTTTT
TRBJ2-5	NA	TRBV18	NA	CASSPRTQQETQYF	TGTGCCAGCTCACCCCGGACACAACAAGAGACCCAGTACTTC
TRBJ1-3	TRBD1	TRBV6-1	once	CASSDVGTAFGTIYF	TGTGCCAGCAGTGACGTAGGGACAGCCTTCGGCACCATATATTTT
TRBJ2-7	NA	TRBV19	NA	CASSPADQAYEQYF	TGTGCCAGTAGTCCCGCCGACCAGGCCTACGAGCAGTACTTC